What follows is one T cell receptor beta chain and its context. This CDR3 contains 17 residues. The junction had 10 bases not matched to a gene; V was cut back by 4 bases and J by 4 bases. Germline values: CDR1 SGHTA, CDR2 FQGNSA. These data are taken from a study of blood T cell repertoires in COVID-19. TCRdb's table, derived via immunoSEQ multiplex PCR, lists solely in-frame clones and lacks some. The table includes some 170,000 clones, 85% detected once. The chain carries TRBV7-2 and TRBJ2-3, with 11 bases identical to TRBD2. Material: peripheral blood. The sequence came from a man in his forties with acute or convalescent COVID-19. CDR3 loop: CASSSYSGGVTADTQYF. The CDR3 DNA sequence: TGTGCCAGCAGCTCCTATAGCGGGGGGGTAACAGCAGATACGCAGTATTTT.